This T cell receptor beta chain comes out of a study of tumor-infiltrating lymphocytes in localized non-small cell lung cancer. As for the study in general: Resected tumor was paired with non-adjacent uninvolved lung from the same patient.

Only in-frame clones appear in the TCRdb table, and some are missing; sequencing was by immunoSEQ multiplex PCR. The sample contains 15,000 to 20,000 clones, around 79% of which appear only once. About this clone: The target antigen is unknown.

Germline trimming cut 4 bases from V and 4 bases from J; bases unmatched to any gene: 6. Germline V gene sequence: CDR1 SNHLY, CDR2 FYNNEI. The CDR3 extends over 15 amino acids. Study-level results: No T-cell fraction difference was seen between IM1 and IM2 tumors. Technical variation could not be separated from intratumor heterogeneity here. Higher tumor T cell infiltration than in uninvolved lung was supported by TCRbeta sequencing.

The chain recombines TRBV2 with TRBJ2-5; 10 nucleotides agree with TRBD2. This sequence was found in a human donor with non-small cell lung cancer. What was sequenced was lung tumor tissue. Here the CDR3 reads CASSGASGSGETQYF. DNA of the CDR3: TGTGCCAGCAGTGGGGCTAGCGGGAGTGGAGAGACCCAGTACTTC. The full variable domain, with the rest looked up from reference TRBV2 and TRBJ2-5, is EPEVTQTPSHQVTQMGQEVILRCVPISNHLYFYWYRQILGQKVEFLVSFYNNEISEKSEIFDDQFSVERPDGSNFTLKIRSTKLEDSAMYFCASSGASGSGETQYFGPGTRLLVL.